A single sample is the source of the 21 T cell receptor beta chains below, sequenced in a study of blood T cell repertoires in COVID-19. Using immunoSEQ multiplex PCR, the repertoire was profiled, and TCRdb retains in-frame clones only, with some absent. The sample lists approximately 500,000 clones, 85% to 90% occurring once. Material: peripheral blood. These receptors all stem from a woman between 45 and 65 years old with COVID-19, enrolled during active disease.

The CDR3: CASSLLVRDSPLHF. Written as DNA, the CDR3 is TGTGCCAGCAGTTTATTGGTACGGGATTCACCCCTCCACTTT. The J gene is TRBJ1-6, the V gene TRBV27; D not resolved. Germline V gene lookup returns CDR1 MNHEY and CDR2 SMNVEV (reference sequence). V dropped 1 base and J dropped 8 bases, with 9 bases sitting between them. This CDR3 spans 14 amino acids.

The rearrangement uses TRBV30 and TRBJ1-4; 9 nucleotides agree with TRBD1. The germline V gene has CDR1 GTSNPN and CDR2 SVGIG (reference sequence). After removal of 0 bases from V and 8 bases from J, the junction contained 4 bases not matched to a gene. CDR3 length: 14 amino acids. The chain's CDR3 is CAWSVQGAREKLFF. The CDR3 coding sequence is TGTGCCTGGAGTGTACAGGGGGCTCGGGAAAAACTGTTTTTT. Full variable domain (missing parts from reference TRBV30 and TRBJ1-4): SQTIHQWPATLVQPVGSPLSLECTVEGTSNPNLYWYRQAAGRGLQLLFYSVGIGQISSEVPQNLSASRPQDRQFILSSKKLLLSDSGFYLCAWSVQGAREKLFFGSGTQLSVL.

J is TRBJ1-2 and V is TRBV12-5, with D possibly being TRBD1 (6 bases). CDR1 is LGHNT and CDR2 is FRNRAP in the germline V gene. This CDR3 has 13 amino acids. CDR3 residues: CALMGVGGDGYTF. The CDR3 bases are TGTGCCCTAATGGGGGTAGGGGGTGATGGCTACACCTTC.

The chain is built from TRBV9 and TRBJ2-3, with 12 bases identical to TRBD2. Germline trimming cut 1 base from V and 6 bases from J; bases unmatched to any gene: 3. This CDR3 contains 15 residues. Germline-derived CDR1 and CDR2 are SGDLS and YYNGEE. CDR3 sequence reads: CASSVTGLAGDTQYF. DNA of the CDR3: TGTGCCAGCAGCGTAACTGGACTAGCGGGGGATACGCAGTATTTT.

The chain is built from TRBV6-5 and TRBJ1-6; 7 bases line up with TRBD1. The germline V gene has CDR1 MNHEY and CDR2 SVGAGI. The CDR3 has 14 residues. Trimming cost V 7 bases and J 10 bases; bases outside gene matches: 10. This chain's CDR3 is CASTGWTGGSPLHF. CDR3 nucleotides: TGTGCCAGCACCGGTTGGACAGGTGGATCACCCCTCCACTTT.

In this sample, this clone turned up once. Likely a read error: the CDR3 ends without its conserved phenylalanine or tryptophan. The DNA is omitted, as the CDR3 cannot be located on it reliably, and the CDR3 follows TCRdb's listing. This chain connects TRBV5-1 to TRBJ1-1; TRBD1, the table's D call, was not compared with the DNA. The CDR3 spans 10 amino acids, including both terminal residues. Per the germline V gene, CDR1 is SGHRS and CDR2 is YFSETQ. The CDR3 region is CASSLGTGER.

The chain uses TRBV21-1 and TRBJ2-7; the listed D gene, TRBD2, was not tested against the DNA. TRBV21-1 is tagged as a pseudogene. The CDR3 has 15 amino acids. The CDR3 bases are TGTGCCAGCAGCATCCCAGGGGAGGGTTACTACGAGCAGTACTTC. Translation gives CASSIPGEGYYEQYF.

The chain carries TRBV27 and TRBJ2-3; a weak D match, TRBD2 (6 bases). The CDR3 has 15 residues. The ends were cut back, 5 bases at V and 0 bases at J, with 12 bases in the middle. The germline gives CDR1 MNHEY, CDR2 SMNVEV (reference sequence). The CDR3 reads CASSPWTISTDTQYF. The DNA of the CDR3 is TGTGCCAGCAGTCCGTGGACTATCAGCACAGATACGCAGTATTTT.

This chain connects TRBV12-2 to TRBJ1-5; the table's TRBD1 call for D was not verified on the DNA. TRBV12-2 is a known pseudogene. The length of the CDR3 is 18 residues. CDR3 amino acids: CASRSGYLATGEDQPQHF. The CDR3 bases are TGTGCAAGTCGCTCAGGGTATCTGGCCACAGGGGAAGACCAGCCCCAGCATTTT.

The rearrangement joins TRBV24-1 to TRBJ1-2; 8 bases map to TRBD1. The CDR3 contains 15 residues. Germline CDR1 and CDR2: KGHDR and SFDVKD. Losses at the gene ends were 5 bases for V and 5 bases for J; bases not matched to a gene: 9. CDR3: CATSGYSGQGYGYTF. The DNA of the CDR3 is TGTGCCACCAGTGGCTACTCCGGACAGGGTTATGGCTACACCTTC.

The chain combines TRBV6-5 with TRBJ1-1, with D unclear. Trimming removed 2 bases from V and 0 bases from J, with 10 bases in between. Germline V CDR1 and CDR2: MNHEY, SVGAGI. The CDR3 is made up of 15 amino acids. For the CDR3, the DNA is TGTGCCAGCAGTTACCGCGGCAATATGAACACTGAAGCTTTCTTT. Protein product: CASSYRGNMNTEAFF.

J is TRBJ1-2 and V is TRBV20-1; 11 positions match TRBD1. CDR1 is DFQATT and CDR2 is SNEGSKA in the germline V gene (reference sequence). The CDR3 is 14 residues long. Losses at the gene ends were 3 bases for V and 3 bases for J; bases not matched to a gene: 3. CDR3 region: CSASSGQGDYGYTF. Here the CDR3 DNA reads TGCAGTGCTAGTTCGGGACAGGGGGACTATGGCTACACCTTC.

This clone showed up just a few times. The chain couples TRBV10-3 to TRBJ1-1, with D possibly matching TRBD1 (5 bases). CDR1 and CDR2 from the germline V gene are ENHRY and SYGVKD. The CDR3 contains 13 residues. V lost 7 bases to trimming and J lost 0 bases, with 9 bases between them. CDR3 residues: CAITQGMNTEAFF. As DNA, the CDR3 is TGTGCCATCACCCAGGGCATGAACACTGAAGCTTTCTTT.

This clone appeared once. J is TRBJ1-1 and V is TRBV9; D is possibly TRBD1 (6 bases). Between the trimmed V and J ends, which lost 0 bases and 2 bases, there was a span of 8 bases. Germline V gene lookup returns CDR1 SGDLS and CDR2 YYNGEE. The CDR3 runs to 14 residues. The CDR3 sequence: CASSVGQANTEAFF. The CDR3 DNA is TGTGCCAGCAGCGTAGGACAGGCCAACACTGAAGCTTTCTTT.

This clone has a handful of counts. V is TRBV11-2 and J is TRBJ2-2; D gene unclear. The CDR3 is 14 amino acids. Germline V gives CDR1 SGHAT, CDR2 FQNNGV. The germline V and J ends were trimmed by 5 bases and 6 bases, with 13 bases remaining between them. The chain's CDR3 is CASSPRPGPGELFF. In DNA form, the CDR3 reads TGTGCCAGCAGCCCCCGCCCGGGTCCCGGGGAGCTGTTTTTT.

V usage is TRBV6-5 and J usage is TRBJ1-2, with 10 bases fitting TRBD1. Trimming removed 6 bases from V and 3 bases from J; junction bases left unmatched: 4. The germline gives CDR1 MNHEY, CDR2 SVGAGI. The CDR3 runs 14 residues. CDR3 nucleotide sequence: TGTGCCAGCAGGGGACAGGGGATTTACTATGGCTACACCTTC. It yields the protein CASRGQGIYYGYTF.

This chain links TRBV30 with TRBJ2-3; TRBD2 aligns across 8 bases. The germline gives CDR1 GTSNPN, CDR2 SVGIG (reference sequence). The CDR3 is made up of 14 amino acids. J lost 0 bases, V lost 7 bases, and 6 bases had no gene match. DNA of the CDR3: TGTGCCTACCGGGGGGGGCCTAGCACAGATACGCAGTATTTT. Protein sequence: CAYRGGPSTDTQYF. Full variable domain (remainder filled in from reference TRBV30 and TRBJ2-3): SQTIHQWPATLVQPVGSPLSLECTVEGTSNPNLYWYRQAAGRGLQLLFYSVGIGQISSEVPQNLSASRPQDRQFILSSKKLLLSDSGFYLCAYRGGPSTDTQYFGPGTRLTVL.

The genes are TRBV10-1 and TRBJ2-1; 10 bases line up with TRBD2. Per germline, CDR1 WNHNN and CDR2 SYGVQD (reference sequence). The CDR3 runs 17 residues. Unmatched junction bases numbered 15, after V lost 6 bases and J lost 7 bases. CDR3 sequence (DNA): TGCGCCAGCAGCCTTAGTAGCGGGGGGCCTCTATTGAATGAGCAGTTCTTC. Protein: CASSLSSGGPLLNEQFF.

The CDR3 loop is CASSHPQTRNEQFF. CDR3 in DNA: TGTGCCAGCAGTCACCCCCAGACTAGAAATGAGCAGTTCTTC. The V gene is TRBV6-2 or TRBV6-3, the J gene TRBJ2-1, with D possibly being TRBD2 (6 bases). Germline V lookup: CDR1 MNHEY, CDR2 SVGEGT. This CDR3 spans 14 amino acids. V lost 5 bases to trimming and J lost 7 bases, with 15 bases between them.

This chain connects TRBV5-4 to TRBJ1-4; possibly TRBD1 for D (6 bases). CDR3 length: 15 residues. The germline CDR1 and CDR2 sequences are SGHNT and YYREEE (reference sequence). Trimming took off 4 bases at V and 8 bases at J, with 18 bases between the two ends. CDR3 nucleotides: TGTGCCAGCAGCCTCGGACAGATGCGTGGCGAAAAACTGTTTTTT. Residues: CASSLGQMRGEKLFF.

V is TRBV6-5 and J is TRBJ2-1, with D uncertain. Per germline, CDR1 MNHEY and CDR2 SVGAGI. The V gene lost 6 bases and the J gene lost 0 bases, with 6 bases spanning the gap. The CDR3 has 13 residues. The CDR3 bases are TGTGCCAGCAGGGCCCTCTCCTACAATGAGCAGTTCTTC. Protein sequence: CASRALSYNEQFF.